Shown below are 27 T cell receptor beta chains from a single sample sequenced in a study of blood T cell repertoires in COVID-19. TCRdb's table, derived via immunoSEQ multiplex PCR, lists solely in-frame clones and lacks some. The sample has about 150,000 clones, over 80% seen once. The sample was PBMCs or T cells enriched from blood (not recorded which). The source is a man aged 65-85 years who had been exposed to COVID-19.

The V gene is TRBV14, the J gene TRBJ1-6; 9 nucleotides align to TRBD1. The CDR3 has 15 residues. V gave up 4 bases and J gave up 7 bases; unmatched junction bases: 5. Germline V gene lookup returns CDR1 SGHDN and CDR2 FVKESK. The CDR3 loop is CASSLRDRDNSPLHF. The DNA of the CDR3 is TGTGCCAGCAGCCTCCGGGACAGGGACAATTCACCCCTCCACTTT.

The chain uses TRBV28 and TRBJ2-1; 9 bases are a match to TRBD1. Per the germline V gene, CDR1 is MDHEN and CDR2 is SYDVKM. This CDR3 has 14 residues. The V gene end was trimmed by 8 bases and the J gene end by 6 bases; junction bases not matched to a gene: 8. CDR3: CASAKRTGANEQFF. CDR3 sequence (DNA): TGTGCCAGCGCCAAAAGGACAGGGGCCAATGAGCAGTTCTTC.

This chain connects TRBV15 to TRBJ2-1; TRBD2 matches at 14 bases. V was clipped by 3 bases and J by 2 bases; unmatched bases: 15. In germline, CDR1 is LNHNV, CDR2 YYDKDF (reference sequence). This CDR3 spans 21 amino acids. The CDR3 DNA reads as TGTGCCACCAGCAGGGGGGGACCGGGACTAGCGGGAGCGGGGGCCTACAATGAGCAGTTCTTC. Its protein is CATSRGGPGLAGAGAYNEQFF.

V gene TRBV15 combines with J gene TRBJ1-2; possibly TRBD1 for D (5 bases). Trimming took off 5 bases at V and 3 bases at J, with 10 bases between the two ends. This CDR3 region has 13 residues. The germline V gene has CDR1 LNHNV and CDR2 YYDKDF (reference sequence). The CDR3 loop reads CATSSQGYYGYTF. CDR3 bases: TGTGCCACCAGCTCCCAGGGCTACTATGGCTACACCTTC.

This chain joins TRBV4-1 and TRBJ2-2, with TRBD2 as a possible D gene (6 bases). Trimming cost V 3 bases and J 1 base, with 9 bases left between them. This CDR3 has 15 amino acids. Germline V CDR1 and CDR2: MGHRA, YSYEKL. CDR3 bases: TGCGCCAGCAGCCACGGGACTTTGAACACCGGGGAGCTGTTTTTT. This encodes CASSHGTLNTGELFF.

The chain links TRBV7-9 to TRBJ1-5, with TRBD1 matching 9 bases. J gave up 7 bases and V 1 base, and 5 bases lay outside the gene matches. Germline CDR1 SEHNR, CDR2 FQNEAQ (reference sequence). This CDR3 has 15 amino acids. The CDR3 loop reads CASSLGGQGLQPQHF. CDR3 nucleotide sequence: TGTGCCAGCAGCTTAGGGGGACAGGGTTTGCAGCCCCAGCATTTT.

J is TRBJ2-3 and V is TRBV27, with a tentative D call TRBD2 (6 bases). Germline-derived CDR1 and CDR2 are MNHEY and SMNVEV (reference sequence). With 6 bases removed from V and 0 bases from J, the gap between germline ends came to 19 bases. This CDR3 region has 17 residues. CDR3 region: CASSSSGRGTSTDTQYF. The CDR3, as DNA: TGTGCCAGCAGCTCCTCGGGGCGGGGCACTAGCACAGATACGCAGTATTTT.

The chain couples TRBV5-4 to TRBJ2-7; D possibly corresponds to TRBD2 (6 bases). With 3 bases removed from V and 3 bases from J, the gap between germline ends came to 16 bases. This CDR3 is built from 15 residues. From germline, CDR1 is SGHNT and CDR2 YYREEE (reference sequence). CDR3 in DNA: TGTGCCAGCAGCTCCGCAGGCCGCGGGGTCTACGAGCAGTACTTC. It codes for CASSSAGRGVYEQYF.

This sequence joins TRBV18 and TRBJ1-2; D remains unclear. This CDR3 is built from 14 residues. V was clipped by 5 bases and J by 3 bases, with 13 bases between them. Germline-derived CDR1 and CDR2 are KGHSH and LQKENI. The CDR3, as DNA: TGTGCCAGCTCAGAGGGTCTGTGGGACTATGGCTACACCTTC. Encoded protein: CASSEGLWDYGYTF.

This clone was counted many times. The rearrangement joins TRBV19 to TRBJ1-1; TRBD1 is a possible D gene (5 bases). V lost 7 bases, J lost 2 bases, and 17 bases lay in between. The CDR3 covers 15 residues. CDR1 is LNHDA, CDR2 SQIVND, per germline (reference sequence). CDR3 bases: TGTGCCAGTACCCAACGGGTTCAGGGTAACACTGAAGCTTTCTTT. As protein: CASTQRVQGNTEAFF.

CDR3 DNA sequence: TGTGCCAGCAGCCCGCGTGCGGGCGGGGGCCCCACCACAGATACGCAGTATTTT. Protein: CASSPRAGGGPTTDTQYF. V is TRBV7-2 and J is TRBJ2-3, with D tentatively TRBD2 (7 bases). The CDR3 totals 18 residues. CDR1 SGHTA and CDR2 FQGNSA come from the germline V gene. The V and J ends lost 5 bases and 2 bases respectively, with 23 bases between them.

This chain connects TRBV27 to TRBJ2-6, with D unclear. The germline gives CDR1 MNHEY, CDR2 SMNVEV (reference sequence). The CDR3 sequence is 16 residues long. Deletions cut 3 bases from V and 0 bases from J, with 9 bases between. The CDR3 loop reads CASSFLPSSGANVLTF. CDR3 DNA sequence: TGTGCCAGCAGTTTTCTTCCTAGCTCTGGGGCCAACGTCCTGACTTTC.

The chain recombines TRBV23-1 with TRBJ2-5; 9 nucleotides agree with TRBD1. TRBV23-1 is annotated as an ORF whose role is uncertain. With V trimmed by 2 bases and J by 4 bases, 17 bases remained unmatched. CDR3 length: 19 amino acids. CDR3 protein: CASSQGEEMKQGAGETQYF. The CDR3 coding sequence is TGCGCCAGCAGTCAAGGGGAGGAGATGAAACAGGGGGCGGGAGAGACCCAGTACTTC.

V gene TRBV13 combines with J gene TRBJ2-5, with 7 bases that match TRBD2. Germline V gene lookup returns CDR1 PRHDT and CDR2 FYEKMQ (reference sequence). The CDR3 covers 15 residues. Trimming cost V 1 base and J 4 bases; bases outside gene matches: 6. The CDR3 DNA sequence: TGTGCCAGCAGCTTAGCGGGAGGTGAGGGAGAGACCCAGTACTTC. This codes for CASSLAGGEGETQYF.

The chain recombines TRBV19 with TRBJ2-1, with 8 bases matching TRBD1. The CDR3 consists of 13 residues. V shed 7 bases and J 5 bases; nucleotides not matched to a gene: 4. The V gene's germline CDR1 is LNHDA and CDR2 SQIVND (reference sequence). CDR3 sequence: CASKQTGDNEQFF. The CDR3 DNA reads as TGTGCCAGTAAACAGACAGGGGACAATGAGCAGTTCTTC.

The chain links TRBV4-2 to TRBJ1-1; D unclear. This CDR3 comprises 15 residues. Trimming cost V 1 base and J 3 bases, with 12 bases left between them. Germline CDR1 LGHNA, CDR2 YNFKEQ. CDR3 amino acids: CASSQGEGLDTEAFF. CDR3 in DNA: TGTGCCAGCAGCCAAGGGGAGGGCCTCGACACTGAAGCTTTCTTT.

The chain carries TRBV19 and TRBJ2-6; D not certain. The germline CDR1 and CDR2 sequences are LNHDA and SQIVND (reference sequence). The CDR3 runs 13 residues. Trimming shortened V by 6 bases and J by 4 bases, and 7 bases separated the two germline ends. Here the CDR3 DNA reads TGTGCCAGTAGGACTTGGGGGGCCAACGTCCTGACTTTC. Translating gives CASRTWGANVLTF.

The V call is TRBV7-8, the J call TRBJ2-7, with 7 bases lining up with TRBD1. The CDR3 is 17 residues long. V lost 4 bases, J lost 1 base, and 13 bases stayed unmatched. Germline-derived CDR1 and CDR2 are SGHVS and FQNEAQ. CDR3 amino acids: CASSSQLGQESSYEQYF. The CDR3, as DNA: TGTGCCAGCAGCTCACAACTCGGACAGGAAAGTTCCTACGAGCAGTACTTC.

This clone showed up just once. CDR3 DNA: TGTGCCAGCAGCTTAGGACAGGGCAGCACTGAAGCTTTCTTT. The encoded protein is CASSLGQGSTEAFF. The chain combines TRBV11-1 with TRBJ1-1, with 7 bases fitting TRBD1. This CDR3 spans 14 amino acids. Germline CDR1 is SGHAT and CDR2 is FQDESV (reference sequence). After removal of 1 base from V and 4 bases from J, the junction contained 3 bases not matched to a gene.

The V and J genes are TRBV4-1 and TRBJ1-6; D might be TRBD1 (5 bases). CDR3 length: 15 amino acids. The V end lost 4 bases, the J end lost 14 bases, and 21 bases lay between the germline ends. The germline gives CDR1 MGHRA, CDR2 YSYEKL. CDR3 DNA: TGCGCCAGCAGCCGTTCTGGTGACAGACGGCCCGCCCTCCACTTT. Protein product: CASSRSGDRRPALHF.

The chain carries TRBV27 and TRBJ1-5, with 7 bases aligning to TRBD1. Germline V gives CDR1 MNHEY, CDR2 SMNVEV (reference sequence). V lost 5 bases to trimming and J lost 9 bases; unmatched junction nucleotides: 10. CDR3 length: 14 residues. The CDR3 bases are TGTGCCAGCAGTGGGACAGTCGCCATTAGGCCCCAGCATTTT. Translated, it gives CASSGTVAIRPQHF.

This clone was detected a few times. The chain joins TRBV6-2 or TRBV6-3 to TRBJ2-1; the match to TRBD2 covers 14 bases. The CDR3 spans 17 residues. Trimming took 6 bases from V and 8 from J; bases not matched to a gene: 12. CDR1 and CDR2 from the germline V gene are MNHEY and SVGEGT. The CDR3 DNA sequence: TGTGCCAGCAGCTCCCCCTTTGGACTAGCGGGAGGTTATGAGCAGTTCTTC. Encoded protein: CASSSPFGLAGGYEQFF.

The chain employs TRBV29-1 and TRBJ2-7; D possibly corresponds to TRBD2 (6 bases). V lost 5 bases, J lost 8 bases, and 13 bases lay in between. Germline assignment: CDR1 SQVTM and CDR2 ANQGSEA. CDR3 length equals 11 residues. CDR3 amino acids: CSVKASAKQYF. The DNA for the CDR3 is TGCAGCGTTAAAGCTAGCGCGAAGCAGTACTTC.

The CDR3 here is CASSQDWEYEQYF. The CDR3 region has the DNA TGTGCCAGCAGCCAAGATTGGGAGTACGAGCAGTACTTC. V usage is TRBV14 and J usage is TRBJ2-7, with D possibly matching TRBD2 (5 bases). The V and J ends lost 0 bases and 4 bases respectively, with 7 bases between them. This CDR3 region has 13 residues. Germline CDR1 is SGHDN and CDR2 is FVKESK.

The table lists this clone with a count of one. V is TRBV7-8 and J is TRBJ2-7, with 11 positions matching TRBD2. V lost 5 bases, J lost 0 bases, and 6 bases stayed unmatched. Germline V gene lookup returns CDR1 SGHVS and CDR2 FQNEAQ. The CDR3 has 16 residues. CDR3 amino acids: CASSAGTSGSSYEQYF. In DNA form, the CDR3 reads TGTGCCAGCAGCGCAGGGACTAGCGGATCCTCCTACGAGCAGTACTTC.

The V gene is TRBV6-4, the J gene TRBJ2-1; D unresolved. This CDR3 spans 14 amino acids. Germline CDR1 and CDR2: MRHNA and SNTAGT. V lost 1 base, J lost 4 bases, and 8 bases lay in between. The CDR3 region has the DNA TGTGCCAGCAGTGACTACCTAGGATACAATGAGCAGTTCTTC. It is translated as CASSDYLGYNEQFF.

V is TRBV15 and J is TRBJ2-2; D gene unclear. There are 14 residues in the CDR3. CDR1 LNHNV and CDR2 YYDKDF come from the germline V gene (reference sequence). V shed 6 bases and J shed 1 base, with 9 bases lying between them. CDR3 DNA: TGTGCCACCAGGTTCAGGAAGAACACCGGGGAGCTGTTTTTT. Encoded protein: CATRFRKNTGELFF. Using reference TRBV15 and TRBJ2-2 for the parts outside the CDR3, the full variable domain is DAMVIQNPRYQVTQFGKPVTLSCSQTLNHNVMYWYQQKSSQAPKLLFHYYDKDFNNEADTPDNFQSRRPNTSFCFLDIRSPGLGDTAMYLCATRFRKNTGELFFGEGSRLTVL.